The 20 T cell receptor beta chains reported below all come from one sample, sequenced in a study of response to subunit inactivated influenza vaccine. From the RT-PCR reads, TCRdb called clonotypes with MiXCR, one entry per CDR3 protein. The sample contains more than 700,000 distinct CDR3 sequences, over 20% of which appear only once. This material consisted of PBMCs from blood, taken 5 days after vaccination. The receptors come from a man aged 50-60 years who received an inactivated influenza vaccine.

In its sample, this clonotype was seen a few times. The V gene is TRBV7-2, the J gene TRBJ2-6, with D perhaps matching TRBD1 (5 bases). Trimming pared 5 bases from V and 8 bases from J, leaving 16 bases between. The CDR3 has 15 residues. In germline, CDR1 is SGHTA, CDR2 FQGNSA. In DNA form, the CDR3 reads TGTGCCAGCAGCCCAGGACACCAGGAGACCAACGTCCTGACTTTC. This sequence encodes CASSPGHQETNVLTF.

V usage is TRBV20-1 and J usage is TRBJ2-5; D call uncertain. From germline, CDR1 is DFQATT and CDR2 SNEGSKA (reference sequence). The CDR3 runs 15 residues. Trimming took off 3 bases at V and 0 bases at J, with 14 bases between the two ends. CDR3 amino acids: CSARGVTRYQETQYF. CDR3 bases: TGCAGTGCTAGGGGTGTCACGCGATACCAAGAGACCCAGTACTTC.

In its sample, this clonotype was seen a few times. V usage is TRBV12-3 or TRBV12-4 and J usage is TRBJ1-2; the D is unclear. CDR3 length: 14 amino acids. Deletions cut 7 bases from V and 7 bases from J, with 19 bases between. CDR3 sequence reads: CASTFNTGRLGYTF. The CDR3 nucleotides are TGTGCCAGCACTTTCAATACTGGACGGCTTGGCTACACCTTC.

This clonotype was observed a few times. The chain uses TRBV28 and TRBJ2-3, with 8 positions matching TRBD1. The V gene's germline CDR1 is MDHEN and CDR2 SYDVKM. Germline trimming cut 6 bases from V and 5 bases from J; bases unmatched to any gene: 7. The CDR3 covers 14 residues. This CDR3 reads CASRAQGAGDTQYF. The CDR3 DNA is TGTGCCAGCAGAGCGCAGGGGGCGGGAGATACGCAGTATTTT.

V gene TRBV12-3 or TRBV12-4 combines with J gene TRBJ2-3, with 8 positions matching TRBD1. The V gene end was trimmed by 3 bases and the J gene end by 2 bases; junction bases not matched to a gene: 4. The CDR3 extends over 15 amino acids. The DNA for the CDR3 is TGTGCCAGCAGTTTTTCGACAGGGGCCACAGATACGCAGTATTTT. As protein: CASSFSTGATDTQYF.

This clonotype was seen repeatedly, ten times or more. The rearrangement joins TRBV12-3 or TRBV12-4 to TRBJ2-7; 7 nucleotides match TRBD1. Trimming removed 6 bases from V and 2 bases from J; junction bases left unmatched: 4. The CDR3 extends over 13 amino acids. The DNA for the CDR3 is TGTGCCAGCAGACCCGGGACAGCCTACGAGCAGTACTTC. It codes for CASRPGTAYEQYF.

This clonotype showed up many times. V and J are TRBV5-1 and TRBJ2-1, with D possibly called TRBD1 or TRBD2 (5 bases each). V lost 3 bases and J lost 8, with 12 bases in between. This CDR3 comprises 13 residues. Germline V gene lookup returns CDR1 SGHRS and CDR2 YFSETQ. CDR3 coding DNA: TGCGCCAGCAGCTACCGGGACGTCGATGAGCAGTTCTTC. Translation: CASSYRDVDEQFF. The complete variable domain, with remaining parts taken from reference TRBV5-1 and TRBJ2-1, reads KAGVTQTPRYLIKTRGQQVTLSCSPISGHRSVSWYQQTPGQGLQFLFEYFSETQRNKGNFPGRFSGRQFSNSRSEMNVSTLELGDSALYLCASSYRDVDEQFFGPGTRLTVL.

The rearrangement joins TRBV4-1 to TRBJ2-5; the match to TRBD2 covers 7 bases. CDR3 length equals 15 residues. CDR1 MGHRA and CDR2 YSYEKL come from the germline V gene. Trimming removed 0 bases from V and 3 bases from J; junction bases left unmatched: 4. CDR3 DNA: TGCGCCAGCAGCCAAGACGGGACTAATAAAGAGACCCAGTACTTC. The encoded protein is CASSQDGTNKETQYF.

This clonotype showed up just a few times. The chain links TRBV20-1 to TRBJ2-1; 7 positions match TRBD2. The CDR3 is 13 amino acids. Germline V gene lookup returns CDR1 DFQATT and CDR2 SNEGSKA (reference sequence). The J segment lost 10 bases and the V segment lost 1 base, leaving 7 bases of the junction unmatched. The CDR3 loop is CSARGPYGREQFF. The CDR3, as DNA: TGCAGTGCTAGAGGACCGTACGGGAGGGAGCAGTTCTTC.

The J gene is TRBJ2-3, the V gene TRBV10-3; no definite D call. Germline V CDR1 and CDR2: ENHRY, SYGVKD. V dropped 3 bases and J dropped 1 base, with 8 bases sitting between them. This CDR3 has 14 amino acids. The DNA of the CDR3 is TGTGCCATCAGTGATCTCCAGGGCACAGATACGCAGTATTTT. Protein product: CAISDLQGTDTQYF.

Only one count was recorded for this clonotype. The V and J genes are TRBV28 and TRBJ2-6, with unresolved D. Germline CDR1 is MDHEN and CDR2 is SYDVKM. The CDR3 contains 17 residues. Trimming left V 5 bases short and J 0 bases short, with 14 bases between. CDR3: CASSTRSASSGANVLTF. In DNA, the CDR3 is TGTGCCAGCAGTACCCGATCAGCCTCCTCTGGGGCCAACGTCCTGACTTTC.

This clonotype was counted between two and nine times. This rearrangement joins TRBV7-2 to TRBJ2-3, with a weak D call TRBD2 (6 bases). Trimming pared 1 base from V and 5 bases from J, leaving 13 bases between. This CDR3 contains 15 residues. CDR1 and CDR2 (germline): SGHTA, FQGNSA. CDR3 sequence: CASSLVGSKQDTQYF. The CDR3 DNA reads TGTGCCAGCAGCTTAGTCGGGAGCAAGCAAGATACGCAGTATTTT.

V is TRBV20-1 and J is TRBJ2-5; 12 bases map to TRBD1. CDR1 and CDR2 from the germline V gene are DFQATT and SNEGSKA (reference sequence). There are 15 residues in the CDR3. Unmatched junction bases numbered 4, after V lost 1 base and J lost 4 bases. The CDR3 region has the DNA TGCAGTGCTAGAGGGGGGACAGGGGGCGCAGAGACCCAGTACTTC. As protein: CSARGGTGGAETQYF.

This clonotype was counted many times. The J gene is TRBJ1-6, the V gene TRBV4-2; D unresolved. The CDR3 extends over 15 amino acids. Trimming removed 0 bases at V and 5 bases at J, with 8 bases between. Germline CDR1 and CDR2: LGHNA and YNFKEQ. The CDR3 region has the DNA TGTGCCAGCAGCCAAGATCGACACAATAATTCACCCCTCCACTTT. Translated, it gives CASSQDRHNNSPLHF.

The chain links TRBV30 to TRBJ1-1; D call uncertain. Trimming left V 5 bases short and J 2 bases short, with 12 bases between. CDR3 length: 13 residues. Per the germline V gene, CDR1 is GTSNPN and CDR2 is SVGIG (reference sequence). The CDR3 nucleotides are TGTGCCTGGGTTGACGAGGCCAACACTGAAGCTTTCTTT. It is translated as CAWVDEANTEAFF.

This clonotype was counted between two and nine times. The rearrangement uses TRBV14 and TRBJ2-1; D call uncertain. CDR1 is SGHDN and CDR2 is FVKESK in the germline V gene. V shed 2 bases and J shed 7 bases, with 3 bases lying between them. The CDR3 runs 11 residues. This CDR3 reads CASSQLNEQFF. The DNA for the CDR3 is TGTGCCAGCAGCCAACTTAATGAGCAGTTCTTC.

This clonotype came up a few times. The chain employs TRBV4-3 and TRBJ2-2; D might be TRBD2 (5 bases). Germline CDR1 is LGHNA and CDR2 is YSLEER. V lost 2 bases to trimming and J lost 7 bases, with 14 bases between them. This CDR3 contains 15 residues. CDR3 sequence reads: CASSQNRGSGGELFF. Here the CDR3 DNA reads TGCGCCAGCAGCCAAAACCGAGGGTCTGGCGGGGAGCTGTTTTTT.

This clonotype turned up a few times. The chain employs TRBV5-1 and TRBJ2-6, with D uncertain. V was shortened by 4 bases and J by 1 base, with 15 bases between the two germline ends. The CDR3 is 17 residues long. Germline V gives CDR1 SGHRS, CDR2 YFSETQ. The CDR3 sequence is CASSPHMRLSGANVLTF. The CDR3 nucleotides are TGCGCCAGCAGCCCGCACATGCGGCTTTCTGGGGCCAACGTCCTGACTTTC. Using reference TRBV5-1 and TRBJ2-6 for the parts outside the CDR3, the full variable domain is KAGVTQTPRYLIKTRGQQVTLSCSPISGHRSVSWYQQTPGQGLQFLFEYFSETQRNKGNFPGRFSGRQFSNSRSEMNVSTLELGDSALYLCASSPHMRLSGANVLTFGAGSRLTVL.

This clonotype showed up just a few times. The chain joins TRBV20-1 to TRBJ2-5, with D perhaps assigned TRBD1 or TRBD2 (5 bases each). Trimming removed 3 bases from V and 7 bases from J, with 15 bases in between. The CDR3 consists of 13 residues. CDR1 and CDR2 from the germline V gene are DFQATT and SNEGSKA (reference sequence). CDR3 DNA sequence: TGCAGTGCTAGGACAGTCGGGGTTGGGACCCAGTACTTC. Translated: CSARTVGVGTQYF.

This rearrangement joins TRBV5-1 to TRBJ2-7, with TRBD2 identical over 9 bases. The junction had 10 bases not matched to a gene; V was cut back by 3 bases and J by 6 bases. From germline, CDR1 is SGHRS and CDR2 YFSETQ. This CDR3 comprises 15 residues. CDR3 residues: CASSSGLAPVGEQYF. CDR3 nucleotide sequence: TGCGCCAGCAGCTCGGGACTAGCCCCCGTCGGCGAGCAGTACTTC.